Shown below are 30 T cell receptor beta chains from a single sample sequenced in a study of beta chain features in type 1 diabetes. Isolated RNA was reverse transcribed in full, so expressed TCRB transcripts were sequenced. Assay used: immunoSEQ multiplex PCR; TCRdb lists only in-frame clones, some missing. The sample contains under 950,000 clones, about 17% of which appear only once. The sample comprised naive CD4+ T cells from blood. The receptors were gathered from a woman under 30 in good health.

This clone has more than one count but fewer than ten. V usage is TRBV21-1 and J usage is TRBJ2-7; TRBD1, as called in the table, went unchecked against the DNA. TRBV21-1 has pseudogene status. The CDR3 is made up of 15 amino acids. CDR3 coding DNA: TGTGCCAGCAGCCCCCTGGTCAGGAACCCCTACGAGCAGTACTTC. Its protein is CASSPLVRNPYEQYF.

This clone was seen a handful of times. The chain employs TRBV7-9 and TRBJ1-4, with TRBD1 as a possible D gene (5 bases). Trimming took 1 base from V and 4 from J, leaving 10 bases between them. CDR1 and CDR2 (germline): SEHNR, FQNEAQ (reference sequence). This CDR3 is built from 15 residues. The CDR3 region has the DNA TGTGCCAGCAGCTTAGTGGCCGGACATAATGAAAAACTGTTTTTT. The encoded protein is CASSLVAGHNEKLFF.

This chain links TRBV6-5 with TRBJ2-4; D remains ambiguous. Germline V CDR1 and CDR2: MNHEY, SVGAGI. Trimming shortened V by 0 bases and J by 1 base, and 10 bases separated the two germline ends. The CDR3 sequence is 16 residues long. Written as DNA, the CDR3 is TGTGCCAGCAGTTACTCTTCCGCCGGGGCCAAAAACATTCAGTACTTC. Its protein is CASSYSSAGAKNIQYF.

V and J are TRBV28 and TRBJ2-1; 7 nucleotides match TRBD2. Germline CDR1 reads MDHEN; CDR2 reads SYDVKM. With 6 bases clipped from V and 4 bases from J, the junction kept 12 bases outside the gene matches. CDR3 length: 16 amino acids. CDR3 DNA sequence: TGTGCCAGCAGCAACACCGGGACTACCTCATACAATGAGCAGTTCTTC. Translation gives CASSNTGTTSYNEQFF.

In its sample, this clone was seen a few times. The rearrangement joins TRBV5-1 to TRBJ2-1; 8 nucleotides match TRBD2. This CDR3 has 15 residues. Germline V gene lookup returns CDR1 SGHRS and CDR2 YFSETQ. With V trimmed by 6 bases and J by 5 bases, 10 bases remained unmatched. The CDR3 loop is CASTNTAGVDNEQFF. The DNA for the CDR3 is TGCGCCAGCACCAACACAGCGGGAGTAGACAATGAGCAGTTCTTC. The full variable domain, rest sourced from reference TRBV5-1 and TRBJ2-1, is KAGVTQTPRYLIKTRGQQVTLSCSPISGHRSVSWYQQTPGQGLQFLFEYFSETQRNKGNFPGRFSGRQFSNSRSEMNVSTLELGDSALYLCASTNTAGVDNEQFFGPGTRLTVL.

This chain joins TRBV27 and TRBJ2-3; 9 bases match TRBD2. The CDR3 loop spans 14 amino acids. The V segment lost 5 bases and the J segment 8 bases; nucleotides outside the gene matches: 8. CDR1 is MNHEY and CDR2 is SMNVEV in the germline V gene (reference sequence). The CDR3 coding sequence is TGTGCCAGCAGTACGAGCGGGAGGATCCTTACGCAGTATTTT. This gives the protein CASSTSGRILTQYF.

The chain joins TRBV6-6 to TRBJ2-2; D might be TRBD1 or TRBD2, each matching 5 bases. The CDR3 contains 13 residues. Trimming left V 8 bases short and J 6 bases short, with 13 bases between. Germline V lookup: CDR1 MNHNY, CDR2 SVGAGI (reference sequence). Here the CDR3 reads CASGDRLSGELFF. In nucleotides, the CDR3 is TGTGCCAGCGGGGACCGCCTTTCCGGGGAGCTGTTTTTT.

The sample holds a few counts of this clone. J is TRBJ1-5 and V is TRBV6-6, with D maybe TRBD1 (6 bases). The CDR3 totals 13 residues. The germline V gene has CDR1 MNHNY and CDR2 SVGAGI (reference sequence). Trimming stripped 8 bases from V and 2 bases from J, with 10 bases between. The CDR3 protein is CASLEGGNQPQHF. The CDR3 DNA follows: TGTGCCAGCTTAGAGGGGGGCAATCAGCCCCAGCATTTT.

This clone was seen a few times. J is TRBJ2-3 and V is TRBV9; no definite D call. CDR3 length: 15 residues. The germline gives CDR1 SGDLS, CDR2 YYNGEE. V lost 0 bases to trimming and J lost 3 bases, with 11 bases between them. This chain's CDR3 is CASSVVADETDTQYF. For the CDR3, the DNA is TGTGCCAGCAGCGTAGTGGCGGACGAAACAGATACGCAGTATTTT.

The V call is TRBV7-8, the J call TRBJ2-7; the D gene is possibly TRBD2 (5 bases). Trimming took 4 bases from V and 4 from J, leaving 11 bases between them. From germline, CDR1 is SGHVS and CDR2 FQNEAQ. The CDR3 is 13 residues long. CDR3 amino acids: CASSSLRGYEQYF. In DNA form, the CDR3 reads TGTGCCAGCAGCTCCCTCCGAGGGTACGAGCAGTACTTC.

This clone has more than one count but fewer than ten. CDR3 nucleotide sequence: TGTGCCAGCAGTGAGGCCACAGATACGCAGTATTTT. Translation gives CASSEATDTQYF. The chain recombines TRBV2 with TRBJ2-3; the D is unclear. CDR1 and CDR2 from the germline V gene are SNHLY and FYNNEI. V was clipped by 3 bases and J by 2 bases, with 3 bases between them. This CDR3 is built from 12 residues.

This clone was recorded only once. CDR3 residues: CASSGTGSIQPQHF. The CDR3 DNA reads TGTGCCAGCAGTGGGACAGGGTCTATCCAGCCCCAGCATTTT. This chain uses TRBV2 with TRBJ1-5; TRBD1 aligns across 8 bases. In germline, CDR1 is SNHLY, CDR2 FYNNEI. V trimming: 4 bases; J trimming: 7 bases; junction bases outside the gene matches: 6. This CDR3 is 14 amino acids long.

The chain combines TRBV5-6 with TRBJ2-3, with D perhaps TRBD2 (5 bases). Germline V gene lookup returns CDR1 SGHDT and CDR2 YYEEEE. CDR3 size: 17 residues. V was trimmed by 2 bases and J by 4 bases, leaving 20 bases between them. The chain's CDR3 is CASSLERMDFSSDTQYF. CDR3 nucleotide sequence: TGTGCCAGCAGCTTAGAGAGGATGGACTTTAGCTCAGATACGCAGTATTTT.

The V and J genes are TRBV19 and TRBJ1-5; possibly TRBD1 for D (6 bases). Per germline, CDR1 LNHDA and CDR2 SQIVND (reference sequence). The V end was cut by 5 bases, the J end by 4 bases, with 15 bases between. CDR3 length: 15 residues. This CDR3 reads CASSPRGGHNQPQHF. CDR3 nucleotide sequence: TGTGCCAGTAGTCCCAGGGGCGGTCATAATCAGCCCCAGCATTTT. The whole variable domain, filled in from reference TRBV19 and TRBJ1-5, reads DGGITQSPKYLFRKEGQNVTLSCEQNLNHDAMYWYRQDPGQGLRLIYYSQIVNDFQKGDIAEGYSVSREKKESFPLTVTSAQKNPTAFYLCASSPRGGHNQPQHFGDGTRLSIL.

The chain has TRBV10-3 and TRBJ2-1; TRBD2 agrees at 10 bases. CDR1 is ENHRY, CDR2 SYGVKD, per germline. The trim removed 0 bases at V and 8 bases at J, leaving 10 bases unmatched. CDR3 length equals 17 residues. Here the CDR3 DNA reads TGTGCCATCAGTGAGTCGGAACGAGCGGGAGGGCCTGATGAGCAGTTCTTC. Translation gives CAISESERAGGPDEQFF.

A few counts support this clone. The chain joins TRBV19 to TRBJ2-2, with 8 positions matching TRBD1. The CDR3 runs to 14 residues. Germline values: CDR1 LNHDA, CDR2 SQIVND (reference sequence). V dropped 11 bases and J dropped 4; count of bases not matched to a gene: 9. The DNA for the CDR3 is TGTGCCGCCGGACAGGGTCGTATCACCGGGGAGCTGTTTTTT. Translation: CAAGQGRITGELFF.

The chain employs TRBV7-2 and TRBJ2-1; 11 bases agree with TRBD2. V dropped 6 bases and J dropped 10; count of bases not matched to a gene: 8. From germline, CDR1 is SGHTA and CDR2 FQGNSA. There are 14 residues in the CDR3. Here the CDR3 DNA reads TGTGCCAGCAGGCTAAATATAGCGGGAGGGGAGCAGTTCTTC. Residues: CASRLNIAGGEQFF.

The chain carries TRBV4-3 and TRBJ1-2, with D possibly TRBD1 on 6 matching bases. The CDR3 runs 15 residues. The V gene's germline CDR1 is LGHNA and CDR2 YSLEER. The germline V and J ends were trimmed by 0 bases and 2 bases, with 10 bases remaining between them. The CDR3, as DNA: TGCGCCAGCAGCCAAGATTGGGGGGCCAACTATGGCTACACCTTC. It encodes CASSQDWGANYGYTF.

Details on this clone: Other DNA sequences of this sample code for an identical CDR3. V gene TRBV28 combines with J gene TRBJ2-7; a possible D gene is TRBD2 (5 bases). Germline CDR1 is MDHEN and CDR2 is SYDVKM. V was cut by 7 bases and J by 1 base, with 11 bases left in between. CDR3 size: 13 residues. DNA of the CDR3: TGTGCCAGCATGAGCGGACTGTCCTACGAGCAGTACTTC. It specifies CASMSGLSYEQYF.

The rearrangement uses TRBV5-4 and TRBJ2-3, with 10 positions matching TRBD2. V lost 4 bases and J lost 2; bases outside the gene matches: 13. Germline V gives CDR1 SGHNT, CDR2 YYREEE (reference sequence). The CDR3 consists of 18 residues. The CDR3 DNA sequence: TGTGCCAGCAGCCCGACGAGCGTGAGCGGGAGGGTCACAGATACGCAGTATTTT. Amino acid sequence: CASSPTSVSGRVTDTQYF.

V usage is TRBV2 and J usage is TRBJ1-2; TRBD1 agrees at 9 bases. Trimming took 7 bases from V and 8 from J; bases not matched to a gene: 14. The CDR3 runs 15 residues. The germline CDR1 and CDR2 sequences are SNHLY and FYNNEI. CDR3 in DNA: TGTGCCAGCATCCACCCTGGACAGGGGATTGGAGGCTACACCTTC. Amino acid sequence: CASIHPGQGIGGYTF.

This clone was detected a few times. The chain carries TRBV14 and TRBJ1-2; D ambiguous. Trimming stripped 4 bases from V and 2 bases from J, with 8 bases between. Germline CDR1 SGHDN, CDR2 FVKESK. The CDR3 contains 13 residues. CDR3 in DNA: TGTGCCAGCAGCCCGGACGTAAACTATGGCTACACCTTC. Translation: CASSPDVNYGYTF.

This clone has more than one count but fewer than ten. The chain carries TRBV15 and TRBJ1-5; TRBD1 aligns across 10 bases. Germline V gene data show CDR1 as LNHNV and CDR2 as YYDKDF (reference sequence). The CDR3 is made up of 16 amino acids. Trimming at V came to 3 bases and at J to 1 base, leaving 3 bases not matched to a gene. In DNA form, the CDR3 reads TGTGCCACCAGCAGGGACAGGGGGACGAGCAATCAGCCCCAGCATTTT. This codes for CATSRDRGTSNQPQHF.

This clone was found a few times. This sequence joins TRBV21-1 and TRBJ2-5; TRBD1, the table's D call, was not compared with the DNA. TRBV21-1 is tagged as a pseudogene. This CDR3 is built from 14 residues. The CDR3 sequence is CASLWGQKQETQYF. DNA of the CDR3: TGTGCCAGCCTGTGGGGACAGAAACAAGAGACCCAGTACTTC.

In this sample, this clone turned up a few times. V and J are TRBV7-9 and TRBJ2-1; weak D call: TRBD1 (7 bases). The CDR3 is 17 residues long. Trimming removed 1 base from V and 7 bases from J, with 20 bases in between. Germline CDR1 SEHNR, CDR2 FQNEAQ (reference sequence). The CDR3 region has the DNA TGTGCCAGCAGCTTAGGACGCGCAGGGGGGAGAATAAATGAGCAGTTCTTC. Translating it yields CASSLGRAGGRINEQFF.

A few counts support this clone. The genes are TRBV7-2 and TRBJ2-5; 9 bases are shared with TRBD2. The CDR3 is 13 residues long. The germline CDR1 and CDR2 sequences are SGHTA and FQGNSA. The V and J ends lost 7 bases and 7 bases, in that order; junction bases with no gene match: 7. CDR3 sequence reads: CASNVAGGRTQYF. The CDR3 coding sequence is TGTGCCAGCAACGTGGCGGGAGGGCGGACCCAGTACTTC.

This chain links TRBV6-5 with TRBJ2-7; 9 positions agree with TRBD2. This CDR3 comprises 16 residues. Germline CDR1 MNHEY, CDR2 SVGAGI. V trimming: 0 bases; J trimming: 7 bases; junction bases outside the gene matches: 10. CDR3 in amino acids: CASSYSFPSGADEQYF. CDR3 DNA: TGTGCCAGCAGTTACTCGTTCCCTAGCGGGGCAGATGAGCAGTACTTC.

This clone was counted between two and nine times. The chain joins TRBV6-1 to TRBJ2-3; D is unclear. V lost 0 bases and J 5 bases, leaving 3 bases between the germline ends. The length of the CDR3 is 12 residues. The germline CDR1 and CDR2 sequences are MNHNS and SASEGT. The CDR3 protein is CASSEARDTQYF. DNA of the CDR3: TGTGCCAGCAGTGAAGCGCGAGATACGCAGTATTTT.

This clone was seen only a few times. The chain carries TRBV28 and TRBJ2-7; TRBD2 aligns across 12 bases. Trimming removed 1 base from V and 4 bases from J; junction bases left unmatched: 5. CDR3 length: 16 residues. The germline V gene has CDR1 MDHEN and CDR2 SYDVKM. The CDR3, as DNA: TGTGCCAGCAGTTTATTCCTAGCGGGAGGGACGTACGAGCAGTACTTC. As protein: CASSLFLAGGTYEQYF.

Only a few counts were recorded for this clone. The chain is built from TRBV4-3 and TRBJ2-7; TRBD2 matches 8 bases. V gave up 1 base and J gave up 7 bases; unmatched junction bases: 15. Per germline, CDR1 LGHNA and CDR2 YSLEER. CDR3 length: 17 residues. The DNA for the CDR3 is TGCGCCAGCAGCCAAGCTTCCTCGAGACTAGCGCGGAGGGAGCAGTACTTC. Its translation: CASSQASSRLARREQYF.